These 26 T cell receptor beta chains came from one sample sequenced in a study of OX40 agonist ivuxolimab in advanced cancers. This table comes from immunoSEQ multiplex PCR, and its TCRdb copy is limited to in-frame clones, with some not included. The sample has about 14,000 clones; around four fifths are singletons. The sample here was CD4+ or CD8+ T cells sorted from blood, taken in a trial of the OX40 agonist ivuxolimab. Receptor source: an adult with an advanced solid tumor such as melanoma, head and neck, liver or kidney cancer.

The chain has TRBV5-8 and TRBJ1-5; D unresolved. V was pared by 0 bases and J by 0 bases, with 7 bases between. The CDR3 covers 15 residues. CDR1 is SGHTS and CDR2 is YDEGEE in the germline V gene. The DNA of the CDR3 is TGTGCCAGCAGCTTGGATGTAAATAGCAATCAGCCCCAGCATTTT. It is translated as CASSLDVNSNQPQHF.

The chain carries TRBV7-3 and TRBJ2-6; no firm D call. The germline V and J ends were trimmed by 5 bases and 0 bases, with 8 bases remaining between them. The germline CDR1 and CDR2 sequences are SGHTA and FQGTGA. The CDR3 has 15 amino acids. CDR3 nucleotide sequence: TGTGCCAGCAGCCTCGACACCTCTGGGGCCAACGTCCTGACTTTC. Amino acid sequence: CASSLDTSGANVLTF.

The chain couples TRBV13 to TRBJ2-3; no definite D call. V dropped 0 bases and J dropped 0 bases, with 7 bases sitting between them. CDR3 length equals 15 residues. Looked up from germline, CDR1 is PRHDT and CDR2 is FYEKMQ (reference sequence). The DNA of the CDR3 is TGTGCCAGCAGCTTAGGGACGAGAAGCACAGATACGCAGTATTTT. Translation: CASSLGTRSTDTQYF.

The chain recombines TRBV4-2 with TRBJ2-7, with D tentatively TRBD1 (6 bases). Germline CDR1 is LGHNA and CDR2 is YNFKEQ. The V end lost 3 bases, the J end lost 5 bases, and 20 bases lay between the germline ends. This CDR3 region has 16 residues. The CDR3 nucleotides read TGTGCCAGCAGCCACCCTAGGCGGCAGGGGAACCACGAGCAGTACTTC. It is translated as CASSHPRRQGNHEQYF.

This clone is medium-sized within its sample. The chain combines TRBV28 with TRBJ2-7; 7 nucleotides match TRBD1. CDR1 and CDR2 (germline): MDHEN, SYDVKM. The CDR3 has 12 amino acids. V shed 6 bases and J 2 bases; nucleotides not matched to a gene: 1. The CDR3: CASSTGAYEQYF. The CDR3 coding sequence is TGTGCCAGCAGCACAGGGGCCTACGAGCAGTACTTC.

The chain links TRBV11-3 to TRBJ2-1, with D uncertain. Between the trimmed V and J ends, which lost 0 bases and 0 bases, there was a span of 6 bases. Germline V gene lookup returns CDR1 SGHNT and CDR2 YENEEA. The CDR3 totals 15 residues. CDR3 protein: CASSLEANSYNEQFF. The CDR3 coding sequence is TGTGCCAGCAGCTTAGAGGCTAACTCCTACAATGAGCAGTTCTTC.

This chain joins TRBV28 and TRBJ2-7; 10 nucleotides match TRBD2. CDR1 is MDHEN and CDR2 is SYDVKM in the germline V gene. With 4 bases clipped from V and 6 bases from J, the junction kept 9 bases outside the gene matches. This CDR3 contains 15 residues. The CDR3, as DNA: TGTGCCAGCAGTTACCTGGGACTAGCGAGGGGCGAGCAGTACTTC. Amino acids: CASSYLGLARGEQYF.

This chain connects TRBV6-1 to TRBJ2-7, with D possibly TRBD2 on 6 matching bases. V gave up 1 base and J gave up 6 bases, with 13 bases separating them. Germline CDR1 reads MNHNS; CDR2 reads SASEGT. The CDR3 length is 14 residues. CDR3 bases: TGTGCCAGCAGTGAAGTGGGGGGAAAAGCCGAGCAGTACTTC. It translates to CASSEVGGKAEQYF.

The chain joins TRBV5-1 to TRBJ2-7; the D gene is possibly TRBD2 (6 bases). Germline CDR1 is SGHRS and CDR2 is YFSETQ. V was trimmed by 6 bases and J by 0 bases, leaving 10 bases between them. The CDR3 runs to 13 residues. The CDR3 nucleotides are TGCGCCAGCACCGGGACTGGCTCCTACGAGCAGTACTTC. Its translation: CASTGTGSYEQYF.

The chain recombines TRBV2 with TRBJ2-5; possibly TRBD2 for D (6 bases). The CDR3 is made up of 16 amino acids. CDR1 and CDR2 from the germline V gene are SNHLY and FYNNEI. With 4 bases removed from V and 0 bases from J, the gap between germline ends came to 15 bases. The CDR3 sequence: CASSGGPGTYQETQYF. DNA for the CDR3: TGTGCCAGCAGTGGGGGCCCCGGGACTTACCAAGAGACCCAGTACTTC.

V and J are TRBV15 and TRBJ1-2, with TRBD1 as a possible D gene (6 bases). CDR1 and CDR2 from the germline V gene are LNHNV and YYDKDF (reference sequence). The V end lost 0 bases, the J end lost 2 bases, and 22 bases lay between the germline ends. This CDR3 contains 19 residues. CDR3 amino acids: CATSRDRSKQGGGNYGYTF. CDR3 nucleotide sequence: TGTGCCACCAGCAGAGATCGTTCTAAACAGGGAGGAGGAAACTATGGCTACACCTTC.

The gene calls are TRBV28 and TRBJ1-5, with 8 bases lining up with TRBD1. Per the germline V gene, CDR1 is MDHEN and CDR2 is SYDVKM. The CDR3 length is 20 residues. Unmatched junction bases numbered 15, after V lost 2 bases and J lost 0 bases. CDR3 protein: CASSLGAGQDFMDSNQPQHF. The CDR3 DNA is TGTGCCAGCAGTTTAGGGGCGGGACAGGACTTTATGGATAGCAATCAGCCCCAGCATTTT.

CDR3 loop: CASSPPDDGTGELFF. CDR3 coding DNA: TGTGCCAGCTCACCACCGGATGATGGGACCGGGGAGCTGTTTTTT. The chain has TRBV18 and TRBJ2-2; D remains ambiguous. V was shortened by 0 bases and J by 5 bases, with 10 bases between the two germline ends. The CDR3 runs 15 residues. Germline assignment: CDR1 KGHSH and CDR2 LQKENI. The entire variable domain, with the rest obtained from reference TRBV18 and TRBJ2-2, is as follows: NAGVMQNPRHLVRRRGQEARLRCSPMKGHSHVYWYRQLPEEGLKFMVYLQKENIIDESGMPKERFSAEFPKEGPSILRIQQVVRGDSAAYFCASSPPDDGTGELFFGEGSRLTVL.

The count of this clone is one. V and J are TRBV7-9 and TRBJ2-5, with TRBD1 matching over 8 bases. CDR3 length equals 15 residues. After removal of 3 bases from V and 5 bases from J, the junction contained 8 bases not matched to a gene. Germline V lookup: CDR1 SEHNR, CDR2 FQNEAQ (reference sequence). CDR3 sequence: CASSFARGRWETQYF. CDR3 DNA: TGTGCCAGCAGCTTCGCCAGGGGGCGCTGGGAGACCCAGTACTTC.

A single count supports this clone. The rearrangement uses TRBV7-9 and TRBJ2-7, with D perhaps matching TRBD1 (6 bases). Germline CDR1 SEHNR, CDR2 FQNEAQ (reference sequence). This CDR3 contains 14 residues. V was pared by 4 bases and J by 5 bases, with 15 bases between. The CDR3 here is CASSSPPRGDEQYF. CDR3 nucleotides: TGTGCCAGCAGCTCCCCGCCCAGGGGAGACGAGCAGTACTTC.

In this sample, this clone is large. The CDR3 bases are TGTGCCAGTAGTATACTACAGACTAGCGGTTACAATGAGCAGTTCTTC. Translation: CASSILQTSGYNEQFF. The chain employs TRBV19 and TRBJ2-1, with 9 bases matching TRBD2. The V gene's germline CDR1 is LNHDA and CDR2 SQIVND (reference sequence). V shed 2 bases and J 4 bases; nucleotides not matched to a gene: 6. This CDR3 region has 16 residues.

This clone has just one count. The V gene is TRBV5-1, the J gene TRBJ2-5, with D possibly being TRBD1 (5 bases). This CDR3 is built from 15 residues. V was cut by 3 bases and J by 5 bases, with 17 bases left in between. Germline CDR1 reads SGHRS; CDR2 reads YFSETQ. The chain's CDR3 is CASSSEDSHSETQYF. The CDR3 nucleotides are TGCGCCAGCAGCTCGGAAGACAGCCATTCGGAGACCCAGTACTTC.

The chain employs TRBV7-9 and TRBJ2-7, with D possibly TRBD2 on 5 matching bases. Trimming took off 5 bases at V and 7 bases at J, with 15 bases between the two ends. CDR1 and CDR2 from the germline V gene are SEHNR and FQNEAQ (reference sequence). The CDR3 runs 13 residues. DNA of the CDR3: TGTGCCAGCAGCCAAAACGGGGTTCTAGAGCAGTACTTC. It encodes CASSQNGVLEQYF. Together with reference TRBV7-9 and TRBJ2-7, the CDR3 gives the full variable domain: DTGVSQNPRHKITKRGQNVTFRCDPISEHNRLYWYRQTLGQGPEFLTYFQNEAQLEKSRLLSDRFSAERPKGSFSTLEIQRTEQGDSAMYLCASSQNGVLEQYFGPGTRLTVT.

This chain uses TRBV6-1 with TRBJ2-1, with D tentatively TRBD1 (5 bases). CDR3 length equals 15 residues. Germline assignment: CDR1 MNHNS and CDR2 SASEGT. The germline V and J ends were trimmed by 6 bases and 0 bases, with 12 bases remaining between them. CDR3 DNA: TGTGCCAGCAGGCTCGACAGTTCCTCCTACAATGAGCAGTTCTTC. Translated: CASRLDSSSYNEQFF.

This chain connects TRBV7-9 to TRBJ2-2; no reliable D call. CDR1 and CDR2 (germline): SEHNR, FQNEAQ (reference sequence). This CDR3 is built from 13 residues. The V and J ends lost 6 bases and 1 base respectively, with 6 bases between them. DNA for the CDR3: TGTGCCAGCAGAAACCTGAACACCGGGGAGCTGTTTTTT. This gives the protein CASRNLNTGELFF.

The J gene is TRBJ2-1, the V gene TRBV5-6; D gene ambiguous. V was clipped by 4 bases and J by 4 bases, with 15 bases between them. The germline V gene encodes CDR1 SGHDT and CDR2 YYEEEE. This CDR3 has 15 amino acids. CDR3 sequence: CASSISPSPYNEQFF. Written as DNA, the CDR3 is TGTGCCAGCAGCATCTCCCCTTCCCCTTACAATGAGCAGTTCTTC.

This clone is classed as large (0.1 to 1%). This rearrangement joins TRBV6-5 to TRBJ1-3, with a possible D match to TRBD1 (5 bases). Germline values: CDR1 MNHEY, CDR2 SVGAGI. The CDR3 runs to 16 residues. The ends were cut back, 0 bases at V and 4 bases at J, with 13 bases in the middle. The CDR3 bases are TGTGCCAGCAGTTACTCTGGGGGTACGGGCGGAAACACCATATATTTT. It specifies CASSYSGGTGGNTIYF.

This clone was seen just once. The chain carries TRBV7-9 and TRBJ1-4; 11 bases fit TRBD1. There are 15 residues in the CDR3. J lost 8 bases, V lost 1 base, and 3 bases had no gene match. Germline loops: CDR1 SEHNR, CDR2 FQNEAQ (reference sequence). CDR3 in amino acids: CASSLVGTGGEKLFF. CDR3 nucleotides: TGTGCCAGCAGCTTAGTCGGGACAGGGGGAGAAAAACTGTTTTTT. The whole variable domain, filled in from reference TRBV7-9 and TRBJ1-4, reads DTGVSQNPRHKITKRGQNVTFRCDPISEHNRLYWYRQTLGQGPEFLTYFQNEAQLEKSRLLSDRFSAERPKGSFSTLEIQRTEQGDSAMYLCASSLVGTGGEKLFFGSGTQLSVL.

This chain joins TRBV15 and TRBJ2-7; D remains ambiguous. The CDR3 contains 13 residues. CDR1 is LNHNV, CDR2 YYDKDF, per germline (reference sequence). Deletions cut 5 bases from V and 9 bases from J, with 17 bases between. CDR3 bases: TGTGCCACCAGCGGCAATCGGGCTTCGGGGCAGTACTTC. Translation gives CATSGNRASGQYF.

J is TRBJ2-2 and V is TRBV6-1; D is possibly TRBD2 (5 bases). V was trimmed by 4 bases and J by 3 bases, leaving 9 bases between them. The CDR3 runs 14 residues. Per germline, CDR1 MNHNS and CDR2 SASEGT. The CDR3: CASSGGADTGELFF. The CDR3 DNA sequence: TGTGCCAGCAGTGGGGGAGCCGACACCGGGGAGCTGTTTTTT.

The chain carries TRBV27 and TRBJ2-7; D is possibly TRBD2 (6 bases). CDR3 size: 16 residues. V lost 3 bases and J lost 0, with 15 bases in between. In germline, CDR1 is MNHEY, CDR2 SMNVEV (reference sequence). The CDR3 is CASSFRPGALSYEQYF. The CDR3 bases are TGTGCCAGCAGTTTTAGACCGGGAGCGCTCTCCTACGAGCAGTACTTC.